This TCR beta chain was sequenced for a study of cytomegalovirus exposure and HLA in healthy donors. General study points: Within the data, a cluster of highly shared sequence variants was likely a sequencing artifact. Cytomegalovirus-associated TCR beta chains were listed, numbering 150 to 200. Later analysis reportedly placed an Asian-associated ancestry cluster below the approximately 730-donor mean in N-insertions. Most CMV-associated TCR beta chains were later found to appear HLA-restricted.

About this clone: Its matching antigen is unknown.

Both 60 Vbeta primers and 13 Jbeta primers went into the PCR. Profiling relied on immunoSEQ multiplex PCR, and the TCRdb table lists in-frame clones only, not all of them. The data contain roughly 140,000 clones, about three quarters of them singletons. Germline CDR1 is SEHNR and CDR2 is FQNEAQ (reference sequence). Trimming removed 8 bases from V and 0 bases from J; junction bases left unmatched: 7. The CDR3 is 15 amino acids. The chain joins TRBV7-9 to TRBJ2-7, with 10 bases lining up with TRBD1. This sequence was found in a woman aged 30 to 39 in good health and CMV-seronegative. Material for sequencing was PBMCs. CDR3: CASQGDRGPSYEQYF. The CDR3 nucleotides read TGTGCCAGCCAGGGAGACAGGGGGCCCTCCTACGAGCAGTACTTC.